These 6 T cell receptor beta chains originate from one sample sequenced in a study of blood T cell repertoires in COVID-19. TCRdb keeps only in-frame clones here, not all; method: immunoSEQ multiplex PCR. Of more than 150,000 clones in the sample, approximately 86% were seen once. Sequencing was carried out using peripheral blood. The source is a woman between 65 and 79 years old with acute or convalescent COVID-19.

V gene TRBV10-3 combines with J gene TRBJ1-1; the D is unclear. From germline, CDR1 is ENHRY and CDR2 SYGVKD. This CDR3 has 14 residues. Between the trimmed V and J ends, which lost 10 bases and 0 bases, there was a span of 15 bases. The CDR3 here is CATTPAHMNTEAFF. DNA of the CDR3: TGTGCCACCACACCCGCTCACATGAACACTGAAGCTTTCTTT.

The CDR3 reads CASSDGWDSLLYEQYV. CDR3 sequence (DNA): TGTGCCAGCAGTGATGGCTGGGACAGCTTGCTCTACGAGCAGTACGTC. The J gene is TRBJ2-7, the V gene TRBV2, with 7 bases lining up with TRBD1. Looked up from germline, CDR1 is SNHLY and CDR2 is FYNNEI. V was pared by 3 bases and J by 3 bases, with 11 bases of the junction left unmatched. This CDR3 is built from 16 residues.

The chain carries TRBV4-2 and TRBJ1-6; a possible D gene is TRBD1 (6 bases). Trimming stripped 1 base from V and 7 bases from J, with 11 bases between. CDR1 and CDR2 from the germline V gene are LGHNA and YNFKEQ. This CDR3 contains 15 residues. This chain's CDR3 is CASSQVDRTNSPLHF. Written as DNA, the CDR3 is TGTGCCAGCAGCCAAGTCGACAGGACAAATTCACCCCTCCACTTT.

J is TRBJ2-7 and V is TRBV2; 10 bases are shared with TRBD1. This CDR3 has 13 residues. V lost 6 bases and J lost 7; bases outside the gene matches: 6. The germline CDR1 and CDR2 sequences are SNHLY and FYNNEI. CDR3 sequence: CASRTDRGGEQYF. The CDR3 bases are TGTGCCAGCAGGACGGACAGGGGGGGTGAGCAGTACTTC. Variable domain in full (rest from reference TRBV2 and TRBJ2-7): EPEVTQTPSHQVTQMGQEVILRCVPISNHLYFYWYRQILGQKVEFLVSFYNNEISEKSEIFDDQFSVERPDGSNFTLKIRSTKLEDSAMYFCASRTDRGGEQYFGPGTRLTVT.

The CDR3 DNA reads TGTGCCAGCAGCCGCCCGGGGGTCGGGTACCAAGAGACCCAGTACTTC. As protein: CASSRPGVGYQETQYF. The V call is TRBV3-1 (or the pseudogene TRBV3-2), the J call TRBJ2-5, with a tentative D call TRBD2 (6 bases). The CDR3 has 16 amino acids. Trimming removed 4 bases from V and 0 bases from J, with 15 bases in between. CDR1 LGHDT and CDR2 YNNKEL come from the germline V gene (reference sequence).

The V gene is TRBV5-1, the J gene TRBJ2-7; D may be TRBD1 (5 bases). CDR1 is SGHRS and CDR2 is YFSETQ in the germline V gene. This CDR3 has 14 residues. The germline V and J ends were trimmed by 0 bases and 6 bases, with 13 bases remaining between them. CDR3 DNA sequence: TGCGCCAGCAGCTTGGGGCAGGGTGCGAGCGAGCAGTACTTC. Its protein product is CASSLGQGASEQYF. The full variable domain, its missing parts supplied by reference TRBV5-1 and TRBJ2-7, is KAGVTQTPRYLIKTRGQQVTLSCSPISGHRSVSWYQQTPGQGLQFLFEYFSETQRNKGNFPGRFSGRQFSNSRSEMNVSTLELGDSALYLCASSLGQGASEQYFGPGTRLTVT.